This TCR beta chain was observed in a study of shared clonotypes between healthy human individuals. Findings and limits, study-wide: Of the naive CD4 clonotypes, approximately 5% were shared across four donors. Tissues were not sampled, only blood, and their repertoires likely differ.

The donors were adults (healthy and HIV-negative) with no recent acute infections or vaccinations. Naive CD4+ cells were CD45RA-selected; the remaining cells were memory. About this clone: Its specificity is not known.

TCRdb's table, derived via immunoSEQ multiplex PCR, lists solely in-frame clones and lacks some. This sample has some 1 million clones, with under 80% found just once. The receptor's source is a young man in good health. What was sequenced was memory CD4+ T cells sorted from blood. Specified subset: CD45RA-negative fraction.

CDR3: CASSQGTGGSKSGETQYF. The CDR3 DNA reads TGCGCCAGCAGCCAAGGTACAGGGGGCTCTAAATCGGGCGAGACCCAGTACTTC. V and J are TRBV4-3 and TRBJ2-5; 9 bases are shared with TRBD1. V lost 1 base to trimming and J lost 5 bases; unmatched junction nucleotides: 14. The length of the CDR3 is 18 residues. In germline, CDR1 is LGHNA, CDR2 YSLEER.